This T cell receptor (beta chain) was captured by sequencing in a study of beta chain features in type 1 diabetes. Overall study: No age, gender or cell yield differences were seen between patients and healthy donors. General observations from the study: The naive, central memory and Treg TCRB repertoires looked more alike in patients than they did in healthy donors. More deletions and fewer insertions at VDJ junctions were found in patients with type 1 diabetes. Across all four CD4+ subsets, people with type 1 diabetes showed modestly shorter TCRB CDR3s.

Trimming removed 0 bases from V and 9 bases from J; junction bases left unmatched: 7. This CDR3 is 13 amino acids long. Germline CDR1 and CDR2: GTSNPN and SVGIG (reference sequence). This clone was seen only a few times. Its antigen is still unknown. Investigators reverse transcribed all isolated RNA, so they sequenced expressed TCRB transcripts. For naive, central memory and regulatory T cell samples, reads averaged roughly 3.7 million. Profiling relied on immunoSEQ multiplex PCR, and the TCRdb table lists in-frame clones only, not all of them. The sample has 630,000 or so clones, about 14% seen once.

Material for sequencing was naive CD4+ T cells from blood. The TCR originated in a man in his late teens or twenties with type 1 diabetes. This chain uses TRBV30 with TRBJ2-5; 7 bases agree with TRBD2. CDR3 bases: TGTGCCTGGAGTGTTAGGGCGGCGGGGGCCCAGTACTTC. This translates into CAWSVRAAGAQYF. Based on the CDR3 plus reference TRBV30 and TRBJ2-5, the full variable domain is SQTIHQWPATLVQPVGSPLSLECTVEGTSNPNLYWYRQAAGRGLQLLFYSVGIGQISSEVPQNLSASRPQDRQFILSSKKLLLSDSGFYLCAWSVRAAGAQYFGPGTRLLVL.